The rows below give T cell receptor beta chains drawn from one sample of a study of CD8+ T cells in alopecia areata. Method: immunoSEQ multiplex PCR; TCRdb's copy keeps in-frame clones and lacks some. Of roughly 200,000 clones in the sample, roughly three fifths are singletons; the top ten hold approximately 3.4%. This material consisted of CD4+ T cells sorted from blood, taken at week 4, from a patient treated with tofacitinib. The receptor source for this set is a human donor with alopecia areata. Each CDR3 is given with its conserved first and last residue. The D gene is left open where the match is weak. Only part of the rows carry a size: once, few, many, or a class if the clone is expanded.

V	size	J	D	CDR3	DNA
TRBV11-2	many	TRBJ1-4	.	CASSLDRATNEKLFF	TGTGCCAGCAGCTTAGACAGGGCAACTAATGAAAAACTGTTTTTT
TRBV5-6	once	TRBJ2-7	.	CASSLGRGVHEQYF	TGTGCCAGCAGCTTGGGCAGGGGTGTCCACGAGCAGTACTTC
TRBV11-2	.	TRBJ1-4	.	CASSLDRPRGGEKLFF	TGTGCCAGCAGCTTAGATAGGCCCAGGGGTGGAGAAAAACTGTTTTTT
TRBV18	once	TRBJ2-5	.	CASSPMQGWQETQYF	TGTGCCAGCTCGCCCATGCAGGGATGGCAAGAGACCCAGTACTTC
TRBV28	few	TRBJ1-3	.	CASSSTGFSGNTIYF	TGTGCCAGCAGTTCCACAGGGTTCTCTGGAAACACCATATATTTT
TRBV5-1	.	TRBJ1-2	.	CASSWGPGTNYGYTF	TGCGCCAGCAGCTGGGGCCCAGGGACTAACTATGGCTACACCTTC
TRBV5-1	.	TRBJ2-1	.	CASSPGPSSYNEQFF	TGCGCCAGCAGCCCAGGGCCGAGCTCCTACAATGAGCAGTTCTTC
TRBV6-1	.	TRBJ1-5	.	CASSERGSEQPQHF	TGTGCCAGCAGTGAACGGGGAAGTGAGCAGCCCCAGCATTTT
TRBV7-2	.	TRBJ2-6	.	CASSFSGANVLTF	TGTGCCAGCAGCTTCTCTGGGGCCAACGTCCTGACTTTC
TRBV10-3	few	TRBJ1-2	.	CAISPDLGEGGYTF	TGTGCCATCAGCCCCGACCTCGGGGAGGGTGGCTACACCTTC
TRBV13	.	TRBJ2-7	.	CASSLSTVEQYF	TGTGCCAGCAGCTTATCTACAGTCGAGCAGTACTTC
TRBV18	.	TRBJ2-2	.	CASFVGQNTGELFF	TGTGCCAGCTTTGTTGGCCAGAACACCGGGGAGCTGTTTTTT
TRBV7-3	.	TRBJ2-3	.	CASSLRGTFTDTQYF	TGTGCCAGCAGCTTAAGGGGGACTTTCACAGATACGCAGTATTTT
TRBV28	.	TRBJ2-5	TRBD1	CASSSLDRGSLETQYF	TGTGCCAGCAGTTCCTTGGACAGGGGCTCGTTGGAGACCCAGTACTTC
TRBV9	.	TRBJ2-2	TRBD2	CASSALAGTGELFF	TGTGCCAGCAGCGCGCTAGCGGGGACCGGGGAGCTGTTTTTT
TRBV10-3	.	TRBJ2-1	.	CAISDDRGDEQFF	TGTGCCATCAGTGATGACCGGGGAGATGAGCAGTTCTTC
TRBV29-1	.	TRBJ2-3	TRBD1	CSGKQGSDSTDTQYF	TGCAGCGGCAAACAGGGGAGTGATAGCACAGATACGCAGTATTTT
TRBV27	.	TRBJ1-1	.	CASSLWSVVYEAFF	TGTGCCAGCAGTTTATGGTCAGTAGTATATGAAGCTTTCTTT
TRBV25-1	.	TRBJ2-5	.	CASSEWTGREETQYF	TGTGCCAGCAGTGAATGGACAGGGAGGGAGGAGACCCAGTACTTC
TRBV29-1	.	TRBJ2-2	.	CSVWFSGDTGELFF	TGCAGCGTGTGGTTCTCCGGGGACACCGGGGAGCTGTTTTTT
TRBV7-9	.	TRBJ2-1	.	CASTIDNEQFF	TGTGCCAGCACCATAGACAATGAGCAGTTCTTC
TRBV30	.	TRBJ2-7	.	CAWRRGADYEQYF	TGTGCCTGGAGGAGGGGGGCGGACTACGAGCAGTACTTC
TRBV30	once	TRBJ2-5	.	CAWMEAGSRETQYF	TGTGCCTGGATGGAAGCCGGTTCTCGAGAGACCCAGTACTTC
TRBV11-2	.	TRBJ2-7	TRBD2	CASSLLAGGGEQYF	TGTGCCAGCAGCTTACTAGCGGGGGGTGGCGAGCAGTACTTC
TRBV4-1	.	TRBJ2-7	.	CASSQGVRMAEQYF	TGCGCCAGCAGCCAAGGGGTGCGTATGGCCGAGCAGTACTTC
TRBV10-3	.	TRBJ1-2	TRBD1	CAISESGTGNYGYTF	TGTGCCATCAGTGAGTCTGGGACAGGGAATTATGGCTACACCTTC
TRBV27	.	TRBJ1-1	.	CASSLRDGEAFF	TGTGCCAGCAGTCTCCGGGACGGTGAAGCTTTCTTT
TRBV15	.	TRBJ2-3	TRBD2	CATSGLLAGSTDTQYF	TGTGCCACCAGCGGACTACTAGCGGGGAGCACAGATACGCAGTATTTT
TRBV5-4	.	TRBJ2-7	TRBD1	CASSFQGQGGEQYF	TGTGCCAGCAGCTTTCAGGGACAGGGAGGCGAGCAGTACTTC
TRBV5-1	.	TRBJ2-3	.	CASSLVVESDTQYF	TGCGCCAGCAGCTTGGTAGTAGAATCAGATACGCAGTATTTT
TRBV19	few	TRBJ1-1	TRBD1	CASRDRENTEAFF	TGTGCCAGTCGAGACAGGGAGAACACTGAAGCTTTCTTT
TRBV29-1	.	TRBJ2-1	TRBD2	CSVRGGGSYNEQFF	TGCAGCGTTCGGGGCGGGGGCTCCTACAATGAGCAGTTCTTC
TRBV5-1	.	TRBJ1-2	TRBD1	CASSLVAGGQDGYTF	TGCGCCAGCAGCTTGGTTGCAGGGGGCCAGGATGGCTACACCTTC
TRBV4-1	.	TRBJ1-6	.	CASSLTGSPLHF	TGCGCCAGCAGCCTCACAGGTTCACCCCTCCACTTT
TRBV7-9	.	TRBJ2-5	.	CASSSLGVSETQYF	TGTGCCAGCAGCTCTCTCGGGGTCAGCGAGACCCAGTACTTC
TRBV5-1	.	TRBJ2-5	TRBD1	CASSTDRQETQYF	TGCGCCAGCAGCACGGACAGGCAAGAGACCCAGTACTTC
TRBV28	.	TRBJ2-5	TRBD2	CASSTGRRGETQYF	TGTGCCAGCAGCACGGGACGGCGGGGGGAGACCCAGTACTTC
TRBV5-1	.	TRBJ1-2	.	CASSLDEGLGYGYTF	TGCGCCAGCAGCTTGGACGAGGGGCTCGGCTATGGCTACACCTTC
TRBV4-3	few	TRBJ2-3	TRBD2	CASSQTGTIGTDTQYF	TGCGCCAGCAGCCAAACCGGGACTATCGGCACAGATACGCAGTATTTT
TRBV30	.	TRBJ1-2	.	CAWSPTGYGYTF	TGTGCCTGGAGTCCAACGGGCTATGGCTACACCTTC
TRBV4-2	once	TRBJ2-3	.	CASRQNGGPADTQYF	TGTGCCAGCAGGCAGAACGGGGGGCCAGCAGATACGCAGTATTTT
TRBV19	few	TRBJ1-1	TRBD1	CASRTGGFNTEAFF	TGTGCCAGTCGGACAGGGGGGTTTAACACTGAAGCTTTCTTT
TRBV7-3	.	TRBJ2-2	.	CASSSQTGELFF	TGTGCCAGCAGCTCCCAAACCGGGGAGCTGTTTTTT
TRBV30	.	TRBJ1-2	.	CACKQGTNYGYTF	TGTGCCTGCAAACAGGGCACTAACTATGGCTACACCTTC
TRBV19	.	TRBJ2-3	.	CASSILGTDTQYF	TGTGCCAGTAGTATATTGGGCACAGATACGCAGTATTTT
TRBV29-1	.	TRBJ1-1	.	CSVGPYTEAFF	TGCAGCGTTGGGCCGTACACTGAAGCTTTCTTT
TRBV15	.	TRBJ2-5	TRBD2	CATSRDKLAEETQYF	TGTGCCACCAGCAGAGATAAACTAGCGGAAGAGACCCAGTACTTC